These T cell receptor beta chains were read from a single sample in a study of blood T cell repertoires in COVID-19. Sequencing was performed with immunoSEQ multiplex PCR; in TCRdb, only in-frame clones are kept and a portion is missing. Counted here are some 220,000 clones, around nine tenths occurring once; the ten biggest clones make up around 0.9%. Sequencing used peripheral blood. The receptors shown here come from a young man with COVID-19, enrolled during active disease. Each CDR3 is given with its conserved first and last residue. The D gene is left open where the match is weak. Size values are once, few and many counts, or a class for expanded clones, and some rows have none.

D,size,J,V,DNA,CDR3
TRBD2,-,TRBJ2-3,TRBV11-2,TGTGCCAGCAGCTTTGGGACTAGCGGTTCAGATACGCAGTATTTT,CASSFGTSGSDTQYF
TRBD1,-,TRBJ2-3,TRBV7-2,TGTGCCAGCAGCCCTCGTTGGACAGGGCCCCCGACAGATACGCAGTATTTT,CASSPRWTGPPTDTQYF
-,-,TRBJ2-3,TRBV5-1,TGCGCCAGCAGCCCAAATCTTGGGGGCGACACAGATACGCAGTATTTT,CASSPNLGGDTDTQYF
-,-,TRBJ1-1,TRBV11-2,TGTGCCAGCAGCTTAGAACACCAGGGGAGGGGATCAGCTTTCTTT,CASSLEHQGRGSAFF
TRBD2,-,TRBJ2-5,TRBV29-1,TGCAGCGTTCCAGCGGGGGGCCCTGGGGAGACCCAGTACTTC,CSVPAGGPGETQYF
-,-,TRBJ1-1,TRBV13,TGTGCCAGCAGCTTCCGAAGTGACAGTACCGCTCCGATTGGCACTGAAGCTTTCTTT,CASSFRSDSTAPIGTEAFF
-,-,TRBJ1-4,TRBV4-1,TGCGCCAGCAGCCAAGTGACAGGTCGTATGGGAAAACTGTTTTTT,CASSQVTGRMGKLFF
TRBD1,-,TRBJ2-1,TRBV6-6,TGTGCCAGCAGTTTCTCGGGACAGAACAATGAGCAGTTCTTC,CASSFSGQNNEQFF
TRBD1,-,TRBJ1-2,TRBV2,TGTGCCAGCAGCGCCGACGGACAGGGACATGGCTACACCTTC,CASSADGQGHGYTF
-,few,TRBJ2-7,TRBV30,TGTGCCTGGAGCGGAGGTTCGACCGGCTACGAGCAGTACTTC,CAWSGGSTGYEQYF
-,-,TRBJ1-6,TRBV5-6,TGTGCCAGCAGCTTGGTTCGGAGGGGAGATTCACCCCTCCACTTT,CASSLVRRGDSPLHF
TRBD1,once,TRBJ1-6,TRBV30,TGTGCCTGGAGTAAAAAACAGGGGAACGGACCCCTCCACTTT,CAWSKKQGNGPLHF
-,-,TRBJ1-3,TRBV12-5,TGTGCTAGTGGTTTGCCGGGAAACACCATATATTTT,CASGLPGNTIYF
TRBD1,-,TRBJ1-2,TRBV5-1,TGCGCCAGCAGCATAAACGCGGGACAGGGGTTAGGCTACACCTTC,CASSINAGQGLGYTF
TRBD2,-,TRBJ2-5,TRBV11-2,TGTGCCAGCAGCCGCGCGGGGGAAGAAGAGACCCAGTACTTC,CASSRAGEEETQYF
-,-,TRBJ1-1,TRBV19,TGTGCCACGGACTCTAGGTACACTGAAGCTTTCTTT,CATDSRYTEAFF
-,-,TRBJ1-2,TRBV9,TGTGCCAGCAGCCCAGTGGGCAGGGGAAGCTATGGCTACACCTTC,CASSPVGRGSYGYTF